This passage covers 12 T cell receptor beta chains from one sample sequenced in a study of blood T cell repertoires in COVID-19. Sequenced by immunoSEQ multiplex PCR; TCRdb stores in-frame clones only, minus some. The sample gives around 100,000 clones, more than 80% of which show up once; around 3.7% is in the top ten. Specimen: peripheral blood. These receptors all come from a woman in her sixties or seventies with acute or convalescent COVID-19.

The rearrangement links TRBV4-1 to TRBJ2-7; possibly TRBD2 for D (5 bases). V was clipped by 3 bases and J by 6 bases, with 15 bases between them. The CDR3 is 14 residues long. Germline V lookup: CDR1 MGHRA, CDR2 YSYEKL. This chain's CDR3 is CASSQARRRCEQYV. CDR3 DNA sequence: TGCGCCAGCAGCCAGGCTAGAAGGAGGTGCGAGCAGTACGTC.

The table lists this clone with a count of one. This rearrangement joins TRBV2 to TRBJ2-1; 10 bases match TRBD2. CDR3 length: 17 residues. Germline lookup yields CDR1 SNHLY and CDR2 FYNNEI. The ends lost 4 bases at V and 5 bases at J; junction bases unmatched: 11. CDR3 protein: CASSASGRALPNNEQFF. CDR3 nucleotides: TGTGCCAGCAGTGCCAGCGGGAGGGCCTTACCGAACAATGAGCAGTTCTTC.

This chain joins TRBV12-5 and TRBJ2-1; 10 nucleotides align to TRBD2. The length of the CDR3 is 14 residues. Germline V gives CDR1 LGHNT, CDR2 FRNRAP. The junction had 6 bases not matched to a gene; V was cut back by 7 bases and J by 6 bases. CDR3 bases: TGTGCTAGTGTTCTCAGCGGGAGGGCCAATGAGCAGTTCTTC. It translates to CASVLSGRANEQFF.

The gene calls are TRBV28 and TRBJ2-1, with D possibly being TRBD2 (6 bases). The CDR3 contains 13 residues. Germline V gene sequence: CDR1 MDHEN, CDR2 SYDVKM. Trimming took 6 bases from V and 4 from J, leaving 10 bases between them. The CDR3 reads CASRAAGYNEQFF. The CDR3 region has the DNA TGTGCCAGCAGGGCGGCGGGGTACAATGAGCAGTTCTTC. The full variable domain, completed using reference TRBV28 and TRBJ2-1, is DVKVTQSSRYLVKRTGEKVFLECVQDMDHENMFWYRQDPGLGLRLIYFSYDVKMKEKGDIPEGYSVSREKKERFSLILESASTNQTSMYLCASRAAGYNEQFFGPGTRLTVL.

This chain uses TRBV2 with TRBJ2-7; TRBD2 matches at 8 bases. Looked up from germline, CDR1 is SNHLY and CDR2 is FYNNEI. Trimming took 0 bases from V and 2 from J; bases not matched to a gene: 6. This CDR3 region has 16 residues. The CDR3 reads CASSEAGLAATYEQYV. For the CDR3, the DNA is TGTGCCAGCAGTGAAGCTGGACTAGCAGCTACCTACGAGCAGTACGTC.

The chain has TRBV7-8 and TRBJ1-2, with 8 bases fitting TRBD1. The CDR3 extends over 14 amino acids. The V segment lost 5 bases and the J segment 8 bases; nucleotides outside the gene matches: 10. CDR1 is SGHVS and CDR2 is FQNEAQ in the germline V gene. In DNA form, the CDR3 reads TGTGCCAGCAGCCCTGGCAGGGGGCTGGAAGGCTACACCTTC. Protein product: CASSPGRGLEGYTF.

The chain has TRBV18 and TRBJ1-1, with D maybe TRBD1 (6 bases). The germline gives CDR1 KGHSH, CDR2 LQKENI. Trimming removed 2 bases from V and 1 base from J, with 8 bases in between. This CDR3 region has 14 residues. Here the CDR3 DNA reads TGTGCCAGCTCACCATGGGGGCAGAACACTGAAGCTTTCTTT. It translates to CASSPWGQNTEAFF.

V gene TRBV6-5 combines with J gene TRBJ2-2, with 11 bases identical to TRBD1. The CDR3 runs 15 residues. The J segment lost 3 bases and the V segment lost 7 bases, leaving 4 bases of the junction unmatched. CDR1 is MNHEY, CDR2 SVGAGI, per germline. This CDR3 is CASTWDRGYTGELFF. Written as DNA, the CDR3 is TGTGCCAGCACCTGGGACAGGGGGTACACCGGGGAGCTGTTTTTT.

The J gene is TRBJ2-7, the V gene TRBV6-5; D call uncertain. CDR3 length: 11 amino acids. Looked up from germline, CDR1 is MNHEY and CDR2 is SVGAGI. Trimming stripped 7 bases from V and 0 bases from J, with 4 bases between. The CDR3 DNA reads as TGTGCCAGCACGGTCTCCTACGAGCAGTACTTC. Translation: CASTVSYEQYF.

Comment on this clone: One end of the junction varies from germline; a read error may be responsible. The chain recombines TRBV7-7 with TRBJ2-1; 9 bases match TRBD2. CDR3 length: 16 amino acids. Looked up from germline, CDR1 is SSHAT and CDR2 is FNYEAQ (reference sequence). DNA for the CDR3: TGTGCTAGCAGCCCAGGGGCGGGAGGGCCGGCCAATGAGCAGTTCTTC. Translation: CASSPGAGGPANEQFF.

V usage is TRBV5-4 and J usage is TRBJ1-6; 10 nucleotides match TRBD1. Trimming removed 0 bases from V and 6 bases from J; junction bases left unmatched: 9. Germline V CDR1 and CDR2: SGHNT, YYREEE (reference sequence). This CDR3 is built from 18 residues. In nucleotides, the CDR3 is TGTGCCAGCAGCTTGGGTACGTCGTGGGACAGGGGTAATTCACCCCTCCACTTT. This gives the protein CASSLGTSWDRGNSPLHF. The whole variable domain, filled in from reference TRBV5-4 and TRBJ1-6, reads ETGVTQSPTHLIKTRGQQVTLRCSSQSGHNTVSWYQQALGQGPQFIFQYYREEENGRGNFPPRFSGLQFPNYSSELNVNALELDDSALYLCASSLGTSWDRGNSPLHFGNGTRLTVT.

The chain has TRBV3-1 (or the pseudogene TRBV3-2) and TRBJ1-2, with unresolved D. CDR3 length: 13 residues. Germline values: CDR1 LGHDT, CDR2 YNNKEL (reference sequence). The germline V and J ends were trimmed by 4 bases and 6 bases, with 12 bases remaining between them. Written as DNA, the CDR3 is TGTGCCAGCAGCCCCATTCAGAGCGATGGCTACACCTTC. The encoded protein is CASSPIQSDGYTF.